These 27 T cell receptor beta chains were all obtained from the same sample, sequenced in a study of shared clonotypes between healthy human individuals. Assay: immunoSEQ multiplex PCR; the TCRdb copy retains only in-frame clones and omits some. Of over a million clones listed, approximately 98.5% are singletons. Sequencing was done on a sample of naive CD4+ T cells sorted from blood. Subset: CD45RA+ positively selected. The receptors shown here come from a young man in good health.

The V gene is TRBV19, the J gene TRBJ2-1; 9 nucleotides match TRBD2. The length of the CDR3 is 16 residues. Germline CDR1 is LNHDA and CDR2 is SQIVND (reference sequence). Trimming at V came to 6 bases and at J to 5 bases, leaving 11 bases not matched to a gene. CDR3 region: CASRDVAGEGNNEQFF. In DNA form, the CDR3 reads TGTGCCAGTAGGGACGTAGCGGGAGAGGGGAACAATGAGCAGTTCTTC.

The V call is TRBV19, the J call TRBJ1-5; D possibly corresponds to TRBD1 (5 bases). V lost 6 bases, J lost 7 bases, and 13 bases lay in between. The germline V gene encodes CDR1 LNHDA and CDR2 SQIVND (reference sequence). This CDR3 spans 13 amino acids. CDR3 loop: CASSLPGGQPQHF. In DNA form, the CDR3 reads TGTGCCAGTAGCTTGCCCGGGGGGCAGCCCCAGCATTTT.

The V gene is TRBV6-1, the J gene TRBJ2-1, with a tentative D call TRBD2 (6 bases). Trimming took 6 bases from V and 9 from J, leaving 15 bases between them. Per the germline V gene, CDR1 is MNHNS and CDR2 is SASEGT. The CDR3 has 13 residues. This CDR3 reads CASRSIYGGEQFF. The CDR3 nucleotides are TGTGCCAGCAGATCGATTTACGGGGGTGAGCAGTTCTTC.

The chain combines TRBV18 with TRBJ1-1; the D gene is possibly TRBD1 (5 bases). Trimming removed 4 bases at V and 0 bases at J, with 12 bases between. Germline CDR1 KGHSH, CDR2 LQKENI. This CDR3 spans 15 amino acids. CDR3: CASSRGVGLNTEAFF. The CDR3 bases are TGTGCCAGCTCACGAGGTGTGGGGCTGAACACTGAAGCTTTCTTT.

The V gene is TRBV2, the J gene TRBJ2-6, with unresolved D. Germline assignment: CDR1 SNHLY and CDR2 FYNNEI. CDR3 length: 13 amino acids. V lost 8 bases, J lost 0 bases, and 5 bases lay in between. In DNA, the CDR3 is TGTGCCAGCGATAGCTCTGGGGCCAACGTCCTGACTTTC. Amino acid sequence: CASDSSGANVLTF.

The chain recombines TRBV7-9 with TRBJ1-5; maybe TRBD1 (6 bases). CDR3 length: 17 amino acids. CDR1 is SEHNR, CDR2 FQNEAQ, per germline (reference sequence). V was pared by 3 bases and J by 0 bases, with 15 bases between. The CDR3 DNA is TGTGCCAGCAGCTTTGGGGGGGCCTACGATAGCAATCAGCCCCAGCATTTT. It specifies CASSFGGAYDSNQPQHF.

On this clone itself: Other DNA sequences in the same sample also yield this CDR3. J is TRBJ1-1 and V is TRBV28; D gene unclear. The CDR3 extends over 14 amino acids. V was pared by 3 bases and J by 0 bases, with 8 bases between. Germline lookup yields CDR1 MDHEN and CDR2 SYDVKM. DNA of the CDR3: TGTGCCAGCAGTTTCGGGCAGCTGAACACTGAAGCTTTCTTT. Translating gives CASSFGQLNTEAFF.

The V call is TRBV7-8, the J call TRBJ1-1; D unclear. Germline assignment: CDR1 SGHVS and CDR2 FQNEAQ. The V end was cut by 0 bases, the J end by 1 base, with 15 bases between. The CDR3 spans 17 residues. Written as DNA, the CDR3 is TGTGCCAGCAGCTTAGCGCGCCAGGCAGGCGGGAACACTGAAGCTTTCTTT. The encoded protein is CASSLARQAGGNTEAFF.

On this clone: An end of the junction does not agree with germline; a read error may underlie this. The rearrangement uses TRBV6-5 and TRBJ2-7; D remains unclear. Germline CDR1 is MNHEY and CDR2 is SVGAGI. CDR3 length: 12 residues. The CDR3 region is CASSDSTRPQYF. DNA for the CDR3: TGTGCCAGCAGTGACTCGACAAGACCGCAGTACTTC.

The genes are TRBV6-1 and TRBJ2-7; 8 bases line up with TRBD2. Germline V CDR1 and CDR2: MNHNS, SASEGT. The CDR3 runs 14 residues. Trimming at V came to 2 bases and at J to 2 bases, leaving 2 bases not matched to a gene. DNA for the CDR3: TGTGCCAGCAGTGAATGGCGGGGGGCCTACGAGCAGTACTTC. Its translation is CASSEWRGAYEQYF.

The chain couples TRBV5-4 to TRBJ2-1; D is unclear. CDR3 length equals 17 residues. Trimming took off 3 bases at V and 3 bases at J, with 19 bases between the two ends. The germline V gene has CDR1 SGHNT and CDR2 YYREEE (reference sequence). The CDR3 DNA follows: TGTGCCAGCAGCTCCGGGTGGAAGTTATCGGTCTACAATGAGCAGTTCTTC. Amino acid sequence: CASSSGWKLSVYNEQFF.

The rearrangement joins TRBV6-5 to TRBJ2-5; the D is unclear. This CDR3 has 14 residues. The germline V gene encodes CDR1 MNHEY and CDR2 SVGAGI. Trimming stripped 6 bases from V and 2 bases from J, with 13 bases between. The CDR3 loop is CASSLSDAQETQYF. The CDR3 DNA reads as TGTGCCAGCAGCCTCTCGGACGCGCAAGAGACCCAGTACTTC.

This chain uses TRBV5-6 with TRBJ1-1; D is unclear. In germline, CDR1 is SGHDT, CDR2 YYEEEE. Deletions cut 0 bases from V and 4 bases from J, with 13 bases between. CDR3 length: 15 residues. The CDR3 region is CASSLERGRFTEAFF. Written as DNA, the CDR3 is TGTGCCAGCAGCTTGGAGCGAGGTAGGTTCACTGAAGCTTTCTTT.

The chain has TRBV25-1 and TRBJ2-1; tentatively, D is TRBD2 (6 bases). V was trimmed by 3 bases and J by 0 bases, leaving 12 bases between them. The CDR3 has 16 residues. Per germline, CDR1 MGHDK and CDR2 SYGVNS. The CDR3 reads CASSDLRGSSYNEQFF. The DNA of the CDR3 is TGTGCCAGCAGTGACCTTCGGGGGAGCTCCTACAATGAGCAGTTCTTC. Complete variable domain (other parts from reference TRBV25-1 and TRBJ2-1): EADIYQTPRYLVIGTGKKITLECSQTMGHDKMYWYQQDPGMELHLIHYSYGVNSTEKGDLSSESTVSRIRTEHFPLTLESARPSHTSQYLCASSDLRGSSYNEQFFGPGTRLTVL.

V usage is TRBV14 and J usage is TRBJ1-4; D gene unclear. Looked up from germline, CDR1 is SGHDN and CDR2 is FVKESK. V was trimmed by 3 bases and J by 4 bases, leaving 12 bases between them. CDR3 size: 15 residues. In DNA, the CDR3 is TGTGCCAGCAGCCAGAGTCCCGACTTTAATGAAAAACTGTTTTTT. Its translation: CASSQSPDFNEKLFF.

The CDR3 DNA is TGTGCCAGCAGCTTCGGGACAGGACAAGAGACCCAGTACTTC. This codes for CASSFGTGQETQYF. This rearrangement joins TRBV11-2 to TRBJ2-5; 8 nucleotides agree with TRBD1. The CDR3 is 14 residues long. J gave up 2 bases and V 3 bases, and 2 bases lay outside the gene matches. CDR1 and CDR2 from the germline V gene are SGHAT and FQNNGV. Based on the CDR3 plus reference TRBV11-2 and TRBJ2-5, the full variable domain is EAGVAQSPRYKIIEKRQSVAFWCNPISGHATLYWYQQILGQGPKLLIQFQNNGVVDDSQLPKDRFSAERLKGVDSTLKIQPAKLEDSAVYLCASSFGTGQETQYFGPGTRLLVL.

This chain joins TRBV7-8 and TRBJ2-2, with unresolved D. Trimming took 2 bases from V and 1 from J, leaving 8 bases between them. Germline CDR1 SGHVS, CDR2 FQNEAQ. The CDR3 contains 15 residues. The CDR3 is CASSLRNVNTGELFF. The DNA for the CDR3 is TGTGCCAGCAGCTTAAGGAACGTGAACACCGGGGAGCTGTTTTTT. The variable domain in full, completed from reference TRBV7-8 and TRBJ2-2, reads GAGVSQSPRYKVAKRGQDVALRCDPISGHVSLFWYQQALGQGPEFLTYFQNEAQLDKSGLPSDRFFAERPEGSVSTLKIQRTQQEDSAVYLCASSLRNVNTGELFFGEGSRLTVL.

The chain uses TRBV10-3 and TRBJ2-1; the D gene is possibly TRBD2 (6 bases). This CDR3 comprises 15 residues. Germline assignment: CDR1 ENHRY and CDR2 SYGVKD. Trimming stripped 5 bases from V and 2 bases from J, with 13 bases between. CDR3 in DNA: TGTGCCATCAGTCTCGGGGACTTGACCTACAATGAGCAGTTCTTC. Its protein is CAISLGDLTYNEQFF.

This clone has more than one count but fewer than ten. The rearrangement links TRBV11-2 to TRBJ2-7; TRBD2 might be the D (7 bases). The CDR3 is 17 amino acids. The V and J ends lost 2 bases and 0 bases respectively, with 17 bases between them. CDR1 and CDR2 from the germline V gene are SGHAT and FQNNGV. CDR3 protein: CASSLKRGSGASYEQYF. The CDR3 DNA follows: TGTGCCAGCAGCTTAAAGAGGGGGAGCGGGGCCTCCTACGAGCAGTACTTC.

The chain uses TRBV18 and TRBJ2-5, with unresolved D. Trimming removed 3 bases from V and 5 bases from J, with 10 bases in between. The CDR3 has 13 amino acids. Germline loops: CDR1 KGHSH, CDR2 LQKENI. The CDR3 DNA reads TGTGCCAGCTCACCGAGAGAAGACGAGACCCAGTACTTC. It encodes CASSPREDETQYF.

This chain links TRBV6-5 with TRBJ2-5; TRBD2 is a possible D gene (5 bases). This CDR3 has 15 amino acids. Germline V gene lookup returns CDR1 MNHEY and CDR2 SVGAGI. Trimming cost V 0 bases and J 5 bases, with 13 bases left between them. In DNA form, the CDR3 reads TGTGCCAGCAGTTACTCCGACGGGGAAACGGAGACCCAGTACTTC. As protein: CASSYSDGETETQYF.

For the CDR3, the DNA is TGCGCCAGCAGCACCGCCGGGACAGGGTATAATGAGCAGTTCTTC. This gives the protein CASSTAGTGYNEQFF. The chain recombines TRBV5-1 with TRBJ2-1, with TRBD1 matching over 9 bases. Germline V gene lookup returns CDR1 SGHRS and CDR2 YFSETQ. The ends lost 4 bases at V and 7 bases at J; junction bases unmatched: 9. This CDR3 region has 15 residues.

V and J are TRBV29-1 and TRBJ2-7, with D tentatively TRBD2 (6 bases). Germline V gene data show CDR1 as SQVTM and CDR2 as ANQGSEA. Trimming cost V 5 bases and J 4 bases, with 12 bases left between them. The CDR3 totals 12 residues. In nucleotides, the CDR3 is TGCAGCGTTACGGCCGGAGGGTACGAGCAGTACTTC. Its protein product is CSVTAGGYEQYF.

The chain recombines TRBV9 with TRBJ2-1, with TRBD2 matching 9 bases. V shed 4 bases, J shed 9 bases, and the junction held 8 bases outside the gene matches. This CDR3 is 14 amino acids long. Germline CDR1 and CDR2: SGDLS and YYNGEE. CDR3 bases: TGTGCCAGCAGCACAGGGACTAGCTGGGGTGAGCAGTTCTTC. This codes for CASSTGTSWGEQFF.

This chain links TRBV30 with TRBJ2-7; 7 bases agree with TRBD2. Per the germline V gene, CDR1 is GTSNPN and CDR2 is SVGIG (reference sequence). The CDR3 has 14 amino acids. Trimming took 6 bases from V and 0 from J; bases not matched to a gene: 8. The CDR3 reads CACLAGSPSYEQYF. CDR3 DNA: TGTGCCTGTTTAGCGGGTTCACCCTCCTACGAGCAGTACTTC.

The chain uses TRBV4-2 and TRBJ2-7; D might be TRBD1 or TRBD2, each matching 5 bases. The CDR3 loop spans 19 amino acids. Germline assignment: CDR1 LGHNA and CDR2 YNFKEQ. Trimming removed 1 base at V and 2 bases at J, with 24 bases between. The CDR3 is CASSQASPAGTLSPYEQYF. The CDR3 region has the DNA TGTGCCAGCAGCCAAGCCTCACCCGCCGGGACCCTATCCCCCTACGAGCAGTACTTC.

The rearrangement links TRBV2 to TRBJ2-5, with D maybe TRBD2 (6 bases). The CDR3 has 15 amino acids. Trimming removed 4 bases from V and 2 bases from J, with 14 bases in between. Germline V gives CDR1 SNHLY, CDR2 FYNNEI. CDR3 protein: CASSGAGGGQETQYF. CDR3 coding DNA: TGTGCCAGCAGTGGTGCCGGTGGGGGGCAAGAGACCCAGTACTTC.